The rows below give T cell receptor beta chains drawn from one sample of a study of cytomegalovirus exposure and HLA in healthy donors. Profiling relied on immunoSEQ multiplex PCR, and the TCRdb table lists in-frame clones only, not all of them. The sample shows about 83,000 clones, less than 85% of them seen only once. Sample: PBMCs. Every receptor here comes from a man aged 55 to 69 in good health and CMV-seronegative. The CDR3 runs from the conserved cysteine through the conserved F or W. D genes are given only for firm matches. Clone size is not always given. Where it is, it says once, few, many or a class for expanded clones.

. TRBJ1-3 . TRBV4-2 TGTGCCAGCAGCCAAGATGACCGGGGATCAGGAAACACCATATATTTT CASSQDDRGSGNTIYF
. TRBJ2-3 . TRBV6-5 TGTGCCAGCAGTTACTCGCGGGAAAACACAGATACGCAGTATTTT CASSYSRENTDTQYF
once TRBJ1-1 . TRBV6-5 TGTGCCAGCAGTTACTACGGGGGAGGCACTGAAGCTTTCTTT CASSYYGGGTEAFF
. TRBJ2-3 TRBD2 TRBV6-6 TGTGCCAGCAGTTACTCGAGCGGGGGTGCTACAGATACGCAGTATTTT CASSYSSGGATDTQYF
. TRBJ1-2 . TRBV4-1 TGCGCCAGCAGCCCAGGTTCCGGACAGACTAACTATGGCTACACCTTC CASSPGSGQTNYGYTF
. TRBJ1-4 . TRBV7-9 TGTGCCAGCAGCCAACAGGGCCCTAATGAAAAACTGTTTTTT CASSQQGPNEKLFF
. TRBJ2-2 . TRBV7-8 TGTGCCAGCAGTTCGCTACCCTCGACGAACACCGGGGAGCTGTTTTTT CASSSLPSTNTGELFF
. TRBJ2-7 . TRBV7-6 TGTGCCAGCAGCGCAGGGACACTCTCCGAGCAGTACTTC CASSAGTLSEQYF
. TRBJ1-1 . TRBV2 TGTGCCAGCAGTGAAAGGGGCAGAATACGACGAACCACTGAAGCTTTCTTT CASSERGRIRRTTEAFF
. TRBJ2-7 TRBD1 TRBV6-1 TGTGCCAGCATCCGGACAGGGGGCCCCTACGAGCAGTACTTC CASIRTGGPYEQYF
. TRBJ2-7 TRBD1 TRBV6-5 TGTGCCAGCAGTCGGGACAGGGGTTACGAGCAGTACTTC CASSRDRGYEQYF
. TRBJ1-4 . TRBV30 TGTGCCTGGAGGGATAAAACACAGGGTCTAGGGGGAAAACTGTTTTTT CAWRDKTQGLGGKLFF
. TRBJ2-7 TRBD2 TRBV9 TGTGCCAGCAGCGCGGGAGGCGAGCAGTACTTC CASSAGGEQYF
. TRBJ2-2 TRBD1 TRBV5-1 TGCGCCAGCAGCTTGGAGGGACAGGGACGTACGAACACCGGGGAGCTGTTTTTT CASSLEGQGRTNTGELFF
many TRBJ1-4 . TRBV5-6 TGTGCCAGCAGTCCCGGGACTGGGGAACTGTTTTTT CASSPGTGELFF
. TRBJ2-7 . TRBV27 TGTGCCAGCAGTTTAAGAGGGGGAGCCTTCTACGAGCAGTACTTC CASSLRGGAFYEQYF
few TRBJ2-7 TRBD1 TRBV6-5 TGTGCCAGCAGGACCTCAGGGGGCGCCTCCGACGAGCAGTACTTC CASRTSGGASDEQYF
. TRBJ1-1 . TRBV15 TGTGCCACCAGCTACAGGGTGGGCACTGAAGCTTTCTTT CATSYRVGTEAFF
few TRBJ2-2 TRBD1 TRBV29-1 TGCAGCGTGGGGGGCGGGACAAGACAGGGGGCGAACACCGGGGAGCTGTTTTTT CSVGGGTRQGANTGELFF
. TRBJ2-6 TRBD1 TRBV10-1 TGCGCCAGCAGTGTATCGACAGGGGGCAAGTTAGTTCCTGGGGCCAACGTCCTGACTTTC CASSVSTGGKLVPGANVLTF
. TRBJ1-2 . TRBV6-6 TGTGCCAGCAGTCCAGGGAAAAACTATGGCTACACCTTC CASSPGKNYGYTF